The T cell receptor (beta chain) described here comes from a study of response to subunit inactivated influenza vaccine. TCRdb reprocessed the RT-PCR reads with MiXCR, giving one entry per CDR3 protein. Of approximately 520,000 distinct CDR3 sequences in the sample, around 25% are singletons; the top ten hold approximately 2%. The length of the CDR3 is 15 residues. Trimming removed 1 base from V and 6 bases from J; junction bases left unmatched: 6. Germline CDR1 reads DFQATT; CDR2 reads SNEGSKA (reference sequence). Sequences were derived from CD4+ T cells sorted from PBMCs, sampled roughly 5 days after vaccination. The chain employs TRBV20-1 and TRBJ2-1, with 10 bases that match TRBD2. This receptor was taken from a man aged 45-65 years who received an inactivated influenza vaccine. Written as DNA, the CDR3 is TGCAGTGCTAGAGCATCGGGACTAGCGAGCAATGAGCAGTTCTTC. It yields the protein CSARASGLASNEQFF.